This T cell receptor beta chain was sequenced during a study of follicular helper T cells after annual influenza vaccination. The overall study: For some subjects, blood spans the 2013-2014, 2014-2015 and 2015-2016 annual vaccinations. The study's findings and limits: Plasmablast frequency change correlated with clonality change in ICOS+CD38+ cTfh.

Time point noted: 2015-2016 season, pre-vaccination. The CDR3 runs to 13 residues. Trimming cost V 2 bases and J 8 bases, with 14 bases left between them. Germline values: CDR1 GTSNPN, CDR2 SVGIG (reference sequence). Of note for this clone: Its antigen remains unknown.

TCRB was sequenced at Survey level resolution. Clones were read by immunoSEQ multiplex PCR, and TCRdb kept only the in-frame ones, dropping some. This table has about 250 clones, about 89% appearing once. This sequence joins TRBV30 and TRBJ2-3; possibly TRBD1 for D (6 bases). Specimen: CXCR5+ CD38+ circulating T follicular helper cells from blood, collected on the day of influenza vaccination. Documented subset: circulating Tfh, non-naive CD4+CXCR5+PD-1+ (ICOS+CD38+ or ICOS-CD38-). The source is an adult who received the influenza vaccine. CDR3 DNA: TGTGCCTGGAGTCGGAACAGGGAAGCTACGCAGTATTTT. Protein sequence: CAWSRNREATQYF.